This T cell receptor beta chain was recovered during a study of somatic mutations in cytotoxic T cells in rheumatoid arthritis. In the study overall: Selected populations of V beta antibody-stained T cells underwent flow sorting at nearly 100% purity; these encompassed V beta1+ cells subjected to TCRB sequencing. The study, taken as a whole, reports: In about an eighth of the 65 patients, the largest CD8+ clone exceeded 20% of CD8+ cells.

Measured with immunoSEQ multiplex PCR; TCRdb has only the in-frame clones, and not every one. The data hold about 14,000 clones, with 60% to 85% observed a single time. To note about this clone: The antigen is unknown.

Researchers isolated CD4+ and CD8+ cells by positive magnetic bead selection and then checked their purity by flow cytometry. The germline V gene has CDR1 LNHNV and CDR2 YYDKDF (reference sequence). The CDR3 has 17 amino acids. V shed 0 bases, J shed 0 bases, and the junction held 4 bases outside the gene matches. This chain links TRBV15 with TRBJ2-2; 7 bases fit TRBD1. Material: CD8+ T cells sorted from blood. The sequence came from an adult with rheumatoid arthritis. The CDR3 nucleotides are TGTGCCACCAGCAGAGAGGGACAGCCCGCGAACACCGGGGAGCTGTTTTTT. It is translated as CATSREGQPANTGELFF.